The clone carrying this TCR beta chain was seen a single time. The V gene lost 2 bases and the J gene lost 1 base, with 9 bases spanning the gap. CDR1 and CDR2 (germline): SGHNT, YENEEA. The CDR3 runs 14 residues. The data were taken from a study of cytomegalovirus exposure and HLA in healthy donors. The table came from immunoSEQ multiplex PCR; TCRdb's copy has only in-frame clones and leaves some out. The table has 110,000 or so clones, around 89% seen once. Sequenced input: PBMCs. The clonotype originates from a young man in good health and CMV-seronegative. The chain carries TRBV11-3 and TRBJ2-7; D uncertain. As DNA, the CDR3 is TGTGCCAGCAGCTTATTACAGTTTTCCTACGAGCAGTACTTC. Its protein product is CASSLLQFSYEQYF.